Presented here are 12 T cell receptor beta chains from one specimen sequenced in a study of blood T cells in healthy people across ages (dated by TCRdb to 2015 to 2017). The library was produced with 5' RACE. Instrument used: Illumina HiSeq 2500. A second PCR of roughly 6 to 12 cycles was performed with a sample-barcoded 5' primer and a J-beta primer mix. TCRdb reanalyzed the raw reads on its own, using fastp at Q25 for trimming and MiXCR for clone calling, and kept in-frame beta chains. One record per CDR3 amino acid sequence lists the most common genes and DNA. The sample records over 1,500,000 distinct CDR3 sequences, around 50% of which are singletons. Roughly 2% of the sample goes to the ten largest clones. The sequencing sample was made of blood. These receptors all stem from a woman aged 40 to 50 in good health.

In this sample, this clonotype turned up many times. J is TRBJ1-1 and V is TRBV5-1; 7 nucleotides agree with TRBD1. The CDR3 extends over 14 amino acids. J gave up 2 bases and V 2 bases, and 3 bases lay outside the gene matches. Germline V gives CDR1 SGHRS, CDR2 YFSETQ. CDR3 bases: TGCGCCAGCAGCTTCGGGACAGCTAACACTGAAGCTTTCTTT. Translation gives CASSFGTANTEAFF.

V and J are TRBV4-2 and TRBJ1-2; D may be TRBD1 (5 bases). Germline V CDR1 and CDR2: LGHNA, YNFKEQ. The ends were cut back, 5 bases at V and 0 bases at J, with 10 bases in the middle. There are 14 residues in the CDR3. The CDR3 DNA is TGTGCCAGCAGCTTACAGGAGACTAACTATGGCTACACCTTC. It is translated as CASSLQETNYGYTF.

This clonotype turned up a few times. V is TRBV9 and J is TRBJ2-1; 9 bases are shared with TRBD2. The CDR3 loop spans 17 amino acids. The V gene's germline CDR1 is SGDLS and CDR2 YYNGEE. Trimming cost V 3 bases and J 5 bases; bases outside gene matches: 12. This chain's CDR3 is CASSGDVELAGNNEQFF. In nucleotides, the CDR3 is TGTGCCAGCAGCGGCGATGTAGAACTAGCGGGCAACAATGAGCAGTTCTTC.

This clonotype was seen more than once but under ten times. The chain joins TRBV9 to TRBJ2-5; D may match TRBD1 or TRBD2 (5 bases each). The CDR3 loop spans 16 amino acids. V shed 3 bases and J shed 2 bases, with 17 bases lying between them. The V gene's germline CDR1 is SGDLS and CDR2 YYNGEE. The DNA for the CDR3 is TGTGCCAGCAGCGCCGAGGGGACGGATTATCAAGAGACCCAGTACTTC. This codes for CASSAEGTDYQETQYF.

This clonotype was seen only a few times. The chain joins TRBV6-2 or TRBV6-3 to TRBJ1-3; D remains unclear. The CDR3 covers 15 residues. Trimming took 2 bases from V and 0 from J, leaving 8 bases between them. Per germline, CDR1 MNHEY and CDR2 SVGEGT. DNA of the CDR3: TGTGCCAGCAGTTACAAGAGGATCTCTGGAAACACCATATATTTT. Translated, it gives CASSYKRISGNTIYF.

The chain joins TRBV7-2 to TRBJ2-5; 8 nucleotides align to TRBD2. CDR3 length equals 15 residues. CDR1 is SGHTA, CDR2 FQGNSA, per germline. V was pared by 7 bases and J by 2 bases, with 9 bases of the junction left unmatched. CDR3 sequence: CASTYAGGLQETQYF. In DNA, the CDR3 is TGTGCCAGCACCTATGCGGGGGGACTTCAAGAGACCCAGTACTTC.

V gene TRBV7-2 combines with J gene TRBJ2-5; TRBD2 matches at 11 bases. The length of the CDR3 is 15 residues. Germline trimming cut 4 bases from V and 9 bases from J; bases unmatched to any gene: 10. Germline V lookup: CDR1 SGHTA, CDR2 FQGNSA. CDR3 DNA: TGTGCCAGCAGCTGGGATGGGACTAGCGGTCGCGCCCAGTACTTC. Translating gives CASSWDGTSGRAQYF.

As to this clonotype: Compared with germline, one end of the junction differs, possibly owing to a read error. V usage is TRBV27 and J usage is TRBJ2-3; D may be TRBD1 (8 bases). CDR1 and CDR2 from the germline V gene are MNHEY and SMNVEV (reference sequence). CDR3 size: 14 residues. CDR3 protein: CASRAWGGTGTQYF. The CDR3 nucleotides are TGTGCCAGCAGGGCCTGGGGGGGGACAGGTACGCAGTATTTT.

Concerning this clonotype: At one boundary the junction diverges from the germline segment, which might be a read error. The chain is built from TRBV20-1 and TRBJ2-3; the D gene is possibly TRBD1 (6 bases). The germline V gene has CDR1 DFQATT and CDR2 SNEGSKA (reference sequence). This CDR3 has 15 amino acids. The CDR3 sequence is CSAGDLLGAGDTQYF. CDR3 bases: TGCAGTGCTGGAGATCTCTTGGGGGCAGGGGATACGCAGTATTTT.

The rearrangement uses TRBV5-1 and TRBJ2-1; 8 bases fit TRBD2. Germline CDR1 SGHRS, CDR2 YFSETQ. CDR3 size: 15 residues. J lost 0 bases, V lost 7 bases, and 6 bases had no gene match. CDR3 sequence (DNA): TGCGCCAGCCAACTAGCGGAAGGCTCCTACAATGAGCAGTTCTTC. The encoded protein is CASQLAEGSYNEQFF. The full variable domain, with the rest looked up from reference TRBV5-1 and TRBJ2-1, is KAGVTQTPRYLIKTRGQQVTLSCSPISGHRSVSWYQQTPGQGLQFLFEYFSETQRNKGNFPGRFSGRQFSNSRSEMNVSTLELGDSALYLCASQLAEGSYNEQFFGPGTRLTVL.

The chain's CDR3 is CASSQGTALGNEQYF. The CDR3 DNA is TGTGCCAGCAGTCAGGGGACAGCACTCGGGAACGAGCAGTACTTC. The chain carries TRBV27 and TRBJ2-7; 7 bases align to TRBD1. This CDR3 is built from 15 residues. Losses at the gene ends were 5 bases for V and 5 bases for J; bases not matched to a gene: 12. From germline, CDR1 is MNHEY and CDR2 SMNVEV (reference sequence).

Concerning this clonotype itself: This could be a read error, since a much larger clone is one nucleotide away. The J gene is TRBJ2-3, the V gene TRBV7-2, with D maybe TRBD1 (6 bases). This CDR3 is 11 amino acids long. The V gene's germline CDR1 is SGHTA and CDR2 FQGNSA. Between the trimmed V and J ends, which lost 9 bases and 9 bases, there was a span of 13 bases. CDR3 sequence: CARSTGTTQYF. The CDR3 DNA reads TGTGCCAGGAGCACCGGGACAACGCAGTATTTT.